Sequencing of this TCR beta chain was carried out in a study of blood T cell repertoires in COVID-19 (TCRdb year 2020). Regarding the complete study: Samples from collaborators originated in the United States, Italy and Spain and spanned both the acute and convalescent phases of COVID-19. Samples came from the ongoing ImmuneRACE study (first 160 participants) plus 1,254 subjects from 6 global collaborators. HLA class I and class II types, where available, came from metadata supplied by the sample provider rather than from assay-based typing. Deeply sampled blood TCRbeta repertoires from subjects exposed to, actively infected with, or recovered from COVID-19 were included in the dataset. A freely available public database, intended as a resource for researchers studying the immune response to SARS-CoV-2, is where the repertoires were released. The prospective study material was composed of cDNA or gDNA derived from T cells, B-cell-depleted T cells, or PBMCs. A de-identified subject ID, COVID-19 status, age in years and sex were almost always included in the sample metadata.

On this clone: Its specific antigen is unknown. No per-base quality is available; no much larger clone lies one base away.

Paper-wide results and their limitations: Clinical and demographic metadata were provided uncurated, with the amount varying by source and participant.

CDR1 and CDR2, looked up from the germline V gene, are MGHRA and YSYEKL. From the cysteine through the phenylalanine, the CDR3 covers 16 amino acids. The sequence is cut down to CDR3 DNA, 48 bases in frame from base 1. Deletion took 3 bases off V and 8 bases off J, with a span of 17 bases between the germline ends. TCRbeta CDR3 regions were amplified from genomic DNA by means of the immunoSEQ Assay, a bias-controlled multiplex PCR. The study's own analysis went as follows. Nucleated cell counts per sample were estimated from amplification of reference gene primers within the assay. Sequence reads were collapsed and filtered to measure the absolute abundance of every unique TCRbeta CDR3 rearrangement. For each sample, productive Simpson clonality was calculated as the square root of Simpson's diversity index over productive rearrangements. TCRdb limited this immuneACCESS table to in-frame rearrangements with V and J called. A share of clones is missing; checked studies link under half to unresolved V genes, and the rest is unexplained. V, J and clone size were drawn from that table, and D and trimming were deduced from the DNA. The sample table records tens of thousands of clones; about 89% of these occur just once. About 15% of the sample goes to the ten largest clones.

Collaborating institutions collected whole blood in K2EDTA tubes following their own protocols. For TCRbeta analysis, collaborators shipped samples as frozen whole blood, isolated PBMCs, or DNA extracted from either of those sample types. The sequence is built from TRBV4-1 and TRBJ1-6; the D gene is possibly TRBD1, with 6 bases matching. The sample was peripheral blood. This sequence was found in a man between 60 and 75 years old with active or convalescent COVID-19. The CDR3 protein sequence reads: CASSQNGGGAYSPLHF. The DNA sequence is as follows: TGCGCCAGCAGCCAGAATGGTGGGGGCGCGTATTCACCCCTCCACTTT.